This is a list of T cell receptor beta chains from one sample in a study of CD8+ T cells in alopecia areata. Some clones are missing from TCRdb's copy, which holds only in-frame ones; the method was immunoSEQ multiplex PCR. This table has roughly 140,000 clones, approximately 85% appearing once. The material was CD8+ T cells sorted from blood, obtained at week 4, from a patient treated with tofacitinib. The receptor set was obtained from a human donor with alopecia areata. CDR3s include the opening cysteine and the closing phenylalanine or tryptophan. The order of the fields is clone size, J gene, D gene, V gene, CDR3 protein, CDR3 DNA. A D gene is named only where the DNA matches it firmly. Only some rows state a clone size, as once, few, many or a class for expanded clones.

>.|TRBJ2-1|TRBD2|TRBV4-3
CASSLSGDSYNEQFF
TGCGCCAGCAGCCTCAGCGGGGACTCCTACAATGAGCAGTTCTTC
>.|TRBJ1-1|.|TRBV7-2
CASSFGPGTEAFF
TGTGCCAGCAGCTTTGGGCCAGGCACTGAAGCTTTCTTT
>few|TRBJ2-7|TRBD1|TRBV27
CASSPSWDSGYEQYF
TGTGCCAGCAGCCCCAGCTGGGACAGTGGGTACGAGCAGTACTTC
>.|TRBJ2-2|.|TRBV5-4
CASSWGTAGRTGELFF
TGTGCCAGCAGCTGGGGGACCGCCGGAAGGACCGGGGAGCTGTTTTTT
>.|TRBJ1-4|TRBD1|TRBV15
CATSSGDRVDEKLFF
TGTGCCACCAGCAGTGGGGACAGGGTGGATGAAAAACTGTTTTTT
>.|TRBJ2-1|.|TRBV5-1
CASSLNWNEQFF
TGCGCCAGCAGCTTGAATTGGAATGAGCAGTTCTTC
>.|TRBJ1-1|.|TRBV19
CASSIVLDWGTEAFF
TGTGCCAGTAGTATTGTCCTCGACTGGGGCACTGAAGCTTTCTTT
>.|TRBJ1-1|.|TRBV29-1
CSVEVTGNTEAFF
TGCAGCGTTGAGGTAACGGGGAACACTGAAGCTTTCTTT
>.|TRBJ2-3|TRBD1|TRBV5-4
CASSRGTGASTDTQYF
TGTGCCAGCAGCCGAGGGACAGGTGCTAGCACAGATACGCAGTATTTT
>.|TRBJ2-2|TRBD2|TRBV27
CASSLSAGANTGELFF
TGTGCCAGCAGTTTATCAGCGGGAGCGAACACCGGGGAGCTGTTTTTT
>.|TRBJ2-3|.|TRBV23-1
CASSRPFGVPTDTQYF
TGCGCCAGCAGTCGGCCGTTCGGAGTCCCCACAGATACGCAGTATTTT
>.|TRBJ2-2|.|TRBV4-1
CASSQDPRLTGELFF
TGCGCCAGCAGCCAAGACCCCCGATTAACCGGGGAGCTGTTTTTT
>.|TRBJ2-7|.|TRBV5-6
CASSFTNRVEQYF
TGTGCCAGCAGCTTCACCAACAGGGTCGAGCAGTACTTC
>.|TRBJ2-3|TRBD2|TRBV15
CATSRVEGRGLASTDTQYF
TGTGCCACCAGCAGAGTGGAGGGGCGGGGACTAGCGTCCACAGATACGCAGTATTTT
>.|TRBJ2-5|.|TRBV27
CASSPFAVGETQYF
TGTGCCAGCAGTCCTTTCGCGGTGGGAGAGACCCAGTACTTC
>.|TRBJ1-3|.|TRBV4-1
CASSQDPGYGNTIYF
TGCGCCAGCAGCCAAGATCCAGGGTACGGAAACACCATATATTTT
>.|TRBJ2-3|.|TRBV5-6
CASSPRGVPDTQYF
TGTGCCAGCAGCCCGAGGGGGGTACCAGATACGCAGTATTTT
>.|TRBJ2-7|.|TRBV15
CATSRDRVTYEQYF
TGTGCCACCAGCAGAGACAGGGTTACCTACGAGCAGTACTTC
>few|TRBJ2-7|.|TRBV29-1
CSAPQEGSSYEQYF
TGCAGCGCTCCACAGGAGGGGAGCTCCTACGAGCAGTACTTC
>.|TRBJ1-1|.|TRBV11-3
CASSVIHGSEAFF
TGTGCCAGCAGCGTAATTCATGGGTCTGAAGCTTTCTTT
>.|TRBJ2-5|TRBD1|TRBV29-1
CSVEEVGQYPETQYF
TGCAGCGTTGAAGAGGTGGGACAGTATCCGGAGACCCAGTACTTC
>.|TRBJ2-3|TRBD2|TRBV29-1
CSAPEPGGSDTQYF
TGCAGCGCCCCCGAGCCGGGGGGATCAGATACGCAGTATTTT
>.|TRBJ2-5|.|TRBV7-6
CASSFPRGALQETQYF
TGTGCCAGCAGCTTCCCCCGGGGGGCCCTTCAAGAGACCCAGTACTTC
>.|TRBJ2-2|TRBD2|TRBV7-9
CASSSTSGGNTGELFF
TGTGCCAGCAGCTCGACTAGCGGGGGGAACACCGGGGAGCTGTTTTTT
>.|TRBJ2-3|TRBD2|TRBV5-6
CASSLESGGAEVVQYF
TGTGCCAGCAGCCTAGAGAGCGGGGGGGCCGAGGTCGTGCAGTATTTT
>.|TRBJ1-4|TRBD1|TRBV7-9
CASSLDRDRTSATNEKLFF
TGTGCCAGCAGCTTAGACCGGGACAGGACTAGTGCAACTAATGAAAAACTGTTTTTT
>.|TRBJ2-3|.|TRBV27
CATGIPDTQYF
TGTGCCACCGGTATCCCAGATACGCAGTATTTT
>.|TRBJ1-4|TRBD1|TRBV23-1
CASSQWGGTGNEKLFF
TGCGCCAGCAGTCAATGGGGGGGGACAGGGAATGAAAAACTGTTTTTT
>few|TRBJ2-5|.|TRBV4-3
CASSPSLQETQYF
TGCGCCAGCAGTCCGTCCCTCCAAGAGACCCAGTACTTC
>.|TRBJ2-2|.|TRBV19
CASSTGHSTGELFF
TGTGCCAGTAGTACCGGACACTCCACCGGGGAGCTGTTTTTT
>once|TRBJ2-1|.|TRBV27
CASCRTRTNEQFF
TGTGCCAGCTGCCGGACCCGGACCAATGAGCAGTTCTTC